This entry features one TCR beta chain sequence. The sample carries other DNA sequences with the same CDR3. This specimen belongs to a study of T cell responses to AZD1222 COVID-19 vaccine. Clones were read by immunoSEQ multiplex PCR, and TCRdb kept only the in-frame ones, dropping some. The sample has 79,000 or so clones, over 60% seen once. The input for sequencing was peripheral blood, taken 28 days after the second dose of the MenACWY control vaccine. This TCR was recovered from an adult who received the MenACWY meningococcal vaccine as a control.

CDR3 in amino acids: CASSLGLQNTEAFF. The CDR3 region has the DNA TGTGCCAGCAGCTTAGGACTCCAGAACACTGAAGCTTTCTTT. The V gene is TRBV5-5, the J gene TRBJ1-1; D is uncertain. Germline V gene lookup returns CDR1 SGHKS and CDR2 YYEKEE (reference sequence). The CDR3 sequence is 14 residues long. V was trimmed by 2 bases and J by 1 base, leaving 9 bases between them. The whole variable domain, remainder taken from reference TRBV5-5 and TRBJ1-1, is DAGVTQSPTHLIKTRGQQVTLRCSPISGHKSVSWYQQVLGQGPQFIFQYYEKEERGRGNFPDRFSARQFPNYSSELNVNALLLGDSALYLCASSLGLQNTEAFFGQGTRLTVV.